Following are 24 T cell receptor beta chains from one sample sequenced in a study of CD8 T cells in Susac syndrome. When the RNA was reverse transcribed, random hexamers were used with an input of 0.5 to 1 ug. Using its own MiXCR run on the immunoSEQ multiplex PCR reads, TCRdb lists one record per CDR3 protein. Of about 180,000 distinct CDR3 sequences in the sample, around 95% are singletons; the top ten hold around 0.09%. Sequenced input: CD4+ T cells from PBMCs. The origin of the receptors is a human donor with multiple sclerosis.

V usage is TRBV20-1 and J usage is TRBJ2-3; TRBD1 matches at 9 bases. CDR3 length: 14 residues. Germline lookup yields CDR1 DFQATT and CDR2 SNEGSKA (reference sequence). Trimming cost V 6 bases and J 5 bases; bases outside gene matches: 9. CDR3 nucleotide sequence: TGCAGTGCAACCCCGGGACAGGGACGAGATACGCAGTATTTT. The encoded protein is CSATPGQGRDTQYF.

The gene calls are TRBV11-3 and TRBJ2-1, with no clear D. Per the germline V gene, CDR1 is SGHNT and CDR2 is YENEEA. V was trimmed by 1 base and J by 4 bases, leaving 14 bases between them. The CDR3 totals 16 residues. The CDR3, as DNA: TGTGCCAGCAGCTTAGGCCAGGCCCCCGGGTACAATGAGCAGTTCTTC. It specifies CASSLGQAPGYNEQFF.

The V and J genes are TRBV9 and TRBJ2-7, with 14 positions matching TRBD2. This CDR3 contains 17 residues. The V gene end was trimmed by 2 bases and the J gene end by 10 bases; junction bases not matched to a gene: 14. Per germline, CDR1 SGDLS and CDR2 YYNGEE. The CDR3 is CASSVLPTSGGAFTQYF. Written as DNA, the CDR3 is TGTGCCAGCAGCGTCCTCCCGACTAGCGGGGGGGCCTTTACCCAGTACTTC.

The rearrangement joins TRBV29-1 to TRBJ2-5, with 12 bases aligning to TRBD2. The germline V gene encodes CDR1 SQVTM and CDR2 ANQGSEA. After removal of 4 bases from V and 5 bases from J, the junction contained 5 bases not matched to a gene. The CDR3 consists of 14 residues. CDR3 sequence (DNA): TGCAGCGTTGGGGCTAGCGGGGGGGCTGAGACCCAGTACTTC. This encodes CSVGASGGAETQYF. Together with reference TRBV29-1 and TRBJ2-5, the CDR3 gives the full variable domain: SAVISQKPSRDICQRGTSLTIQCQVDSQVTMMFWYRQQPGQSLTLIATANQGSEATYESGFVIDKFPISRPNLTFSTLTVSNMSPEDSSIYLCSVGASGGAETQYFGPGTRLLVL.

The chain recombines TRBV12-3 or TRBV12-4 with TRBJ2-5; 9 nucleotides match TRBD2. V dropped 7 bases and J dropped 5; count of bases not matched to a gene: 5. The CDR3 has 13 residues. The CDR3 DNA follows: TGTGCCAGCACATTGCGGGGGGGGGAGACCCAGTACTTC. Its translation is CASTLRGGETQYF.

This sequence joins TRBV3-1 and TRBJ2-1; 13 nucleotides agree with TRBD2. This CDR3 is 16 amino acids long. Germline V gene data show CDR1 as LGHDT and CDR2 as YNNKEL (reference sequence). Unmatched junction bases numbered 10, after V lost 7 bases and J lost 7 bases. CDR3 loop: CASTPRTSGGGNEQFF. The CDR3 nucleotides are TGTGCCAGCACGCCAAGGACTAGCGGGGGTGGGAATGAGCAGTTCTTC.

This chain connects TRBV7-9 to TRBJ2-7, with TRBD1 matching over 7 bases. V shed 1 base, J shed 2 bases, and the junction held 8 bases outside the gene matches. This CDR3 comprises 16 residues. Germline CDR1 and CDR2: SEHNR and FQNEAQ (reference sequence). CDR3 amino acids: CASSLVDGTATYEQYF. For the CDR3, the DNA is TGTGCCAGCAGCTTAGTCGACGGGACAGCCACCTACGAGCAGTACTTC.

This chain uses TRBV7-8 with TRBJ2-5, with 7 nucleotides matching TRBD1. Germline CDR1 and CDR2: SGHVS and FQNEAQ. V dropped 4 bases and J dropped 5; count of bases not matched to a gene: 10. CDR3 length: 15 residues. The CDR3, as DNA: TGTGCCAGCAGCTCATGGACAGGAGAGGGGGAGACCCAGTACTTC. It specifies CASSSWTGEGETQYF.

The CDR3 DNA sequence: TGCAGTCTAGCGGGCGTTAACACAGATACGCAGTATTTT. Its translation is CSLAGVNTDTQYF. The rearrangement joins TRBV20-1 to TRBJ2-3, with 8 positions matching TRBD2. This CDR3 contains 13 residues. V shed 8 bases and J 2 bases; nucleotides not matched to a gene: 6. Per germline, CDR1 DFQATT and CDR2 SNEGSKA (reference sequence).

The chain has TRBV4-3 and TRBJ2-5, with 8 nucleotides matching TRBD2. Germline V gene sequence: CDR1 LGHNA, CDR2 YSLEER. V lost 1 base and J lost 5; bases outside the gene matches: 12. The length of the CDR3 is 17 residues. The CDR3 DNA sequence: TGCGCCAGCAGCCAAGGGACCTCCGGGGGGGCCGGGGAGACCCAGTACTTC. It yields the protein CASSQGTSGGAGETQYF.

This rearrangement joins TRBV20-1 to TRBJ2-3; D gene ambiguous. CDR3 length equals 15 residues. The germline gives CDR1 DFQATT, CDR2 SNEGSKA (reference sequence). V dropped 6 bases and J dropped 6 bases, with 22 bases sitting between them. The CDR3 loop is CSAPPLGPREDTQYF. CDR3 DNA sequence: TGCAGTGCCCCCCCCCTCGGACCCCGCGAGGATACGCAGTATTTT.

The chain employs TRBV29-1 and TRBJ1-4; D uncertain. In germline, CDR1 is SQVTM, CDR2 ANQGSEA. CDR3 length equals 15 residues. V lost 5 bases and J lost 0, with 13 bases in between. CDR3 coding DNA: TGCAGCGTTTCAGGCATTCGGCCAACTAATGAAAAACTGTTTTTT. This translates into CSVSGIRPTNEKLFF.

This chain joins TRBV30 and TRBJ1-4; D remains ambiguous. From germline, CDR1 is GTSNPN and CDR2 SVGIG (reference sequence). The CDR3 is made up of 10 amino acids. Trimming shortened V by 5 bases and J by 12 bases, and 10 bases separated the two germline ends. For the CDR3, the DNA is TGTGCCTGGGGTGGGAATCAACTGTTTTTT. It specifies CAWGGNQLFF.

The chain has TRBV20-1 and TRBJ2-1, with TRBD2 matching over 13 bases. The ends lost 4 bases at V and 4 bases at J; junction bases unmatched: 4. The germline V gene has CDR1 DFQATT and CDR2 SNEGSKA (reference sequence). The CDR3 runs to 15 residues. This CDR3 is CSANGLAGAYNEQFF. CDR3 coding DNA: TGCAGTGCTAATGGACTAGCGGGGGCGTACAATGAGCAGTTCTTC.

The V call is TRBV20-1, the J call TRBJ2-7; D is uncertain. Germline values: CDR1 DFQATT, CDR2 SNEGSKA (reference sequence). Trimming cost V 6 bases and J 6 bases, with 12 bases left between them. There are 11 residues in the CDR3. CDR3 DNA sequence: TGCAGTGCACAACGGTTAGGCGAGCAGTACTTC. This codes for CSAQRLGEQYF.

The chain uses TRBV9 and TRBJ2-3; 12 bases agree with TRBD2. The CDR3 is 16 amino acids. The germline gives CDR1 SGDLS, CDR2 YYNGEE. V shed 4 bases and J 2 bases; nucleotides not matched to a gene: 5. The CDR3 DNA sequence: TGTGCCAGCAGCATCCGACTAGCGGGGGACACAGATACGCAGTATTTT. Its protein is CASSIRLAGDTDTQYF.

This rearrangement joins TRBV25-1 to TRBJ2-3; D remains ambiguous. Trimming pared 6 bases from V and 2 bases from J, leaving 3 bases between. The CDR3 loop spans 11 amino acids. Germline lookup yields CDR1 MGHDK and CDR2 SYGVNS. CDR3 amino acids: CASRATDTQYF. The CDR3 DNA sequence: TGTGCCAGCAGAGCCACAGATACGCAGTATTTT.

J is TRBJ1-1 and V is TRBV29-1; D remains ambiguous. The V and J ends lost 3 bases and 7 bases respectively, with 15 bases between them. Germline lookup yields CDR1 SQVTM and CDR2 ANQGSEA. This CDR3 is built from 13 residues. The DNA of the CDR3 is TGCAGCGTTGAGGGTAGACGGGTCGGTGAAGCTTTCTTT. This translates into CSVEGRRVGEAFF.

This clonotype has just a few counts. Germline and junction disagree at one end, which may indicate a read error. The chain links TRBV5-1 to TRBJ2-3; 7 nucleotides match TRBD2. CDR3 size: 14 residues. CDR1 and CDR2 (germline): SGHRS, YFSETQ. The CDR3: CASSRGGSTDTQYF. The CDR3 region has the DNA TGTGCCAGCAGTAGGGGAGGGAGCACAGATACGCAGTATTTT.

The chain combines TRBV12-3 or TRBV12-4 with TRBJ1-2, with TRBD1 identical over 10 bases. V lost 6 bases and J lost 2; bases outside the gene matches: 6. The CDR3 loop spans 15 amino acids. The CDR3, as DNA: TGTGCCAGCAGGGCGACAGGGGGCCGGAACTATGGCTACACCTTC. This gives the protein CASRATGGRNYGYTF.

The J gene is TRBJ2-3, the V gene TRBV18; 10 bases align to TRBD2. Germline CDR1 KGHSH, CDR2 LQKENI. Germline trimming cut 5 bases from V and 0 bases from J; bases unmatched to any gene: 5. The CDR3 runs to 16 residues. The CDR3 DNA reads TGTGCCAGCTCAGTGACTAGCGGGCTAAGCACAGATACGCAGTATTTT. Translation gives CASSVTSGLSTDTQYF.

The V call is TRBV9, the J call TRBJ1-2; the D gene is possibly TRBD1 (5 bases). Germline values: CDR1 SGDLS, CDR2 YYNGEE. V dropped 7 bases and J dropped 6 bases, with 10 bases sitting between them. This CDR3 has 11 amino acids. In DNA form, the CDR3 reads TGTGCCAGCGGGGACGGGAATGGCTACACCTTC. This codes for CASGDGNGYTF. The full variable domain, completed using reference TRBV9 and TRBJ1-2, is DSGVTQTPKHLITATGQRVTLRCSPRSGDLSVYWYQQSLDQGLQFLIQYYNGEERAKGNILERFSAQQFPDLHSELNLSSLELGDSALYFCASGDGNGYTFGSGTRLTVV.

The V and J genes are TRBV19 and TRBJ1-2, with TRBD1 matching 8 bases. The CDR3 spans 15 residues. The germline V gene encodes CDR1 LNHDA and CDR2 SQIVND (reference sequence). The V gene end was trimmed by 6 bases and the J gene end by 2 bases; junction bases not matched to a gene: 8. DNA for the CDR3: TGTGCCAGTAGAGTCTCAGGGGGCCTGAACTATGGCTACACCTTC. Translated: CASRVSGGLNYGYTF.

The genes are TRBV19 and TRBJ2-5; D is uncertain. Trimming took 3 bases from V and 2 from J, leaving 1 base between them. Looked up from germline, CDR1 is LNHDA and CDR2 is SQIVND (reference sequence). CDR3 size: 11 residues. CDR3 bases: TGTGCCAGTAGTATGCAAGAGACCCAGTACTTC. The encoded protein is CASSMQETQYF.